This TCR beta chain emerged from a study of molecular identifiers for immune sequencing clone quantification. Via MiXCR, TCRdb re-called the PCR reads, giving one row per CDR3 protein. This table holds about 500,000 distinct CDR3 sequences, about a fifth found once. This clonotype was counted many times. Germline CDR1 and CDR2: SNHLY and FYNNEI. Trimming left V 3 bases short and J 0 bases short, with 13 bases between. CDR3 size: 16 residues. V usage is TRBV2 and J usage is TRBJ2-3, with a tentative D call TRBD2 (6 bases). What was sequenced was naive CD8+ T cells from blood, with Jurkat cell RNA spiked in. Subset defined: FACS-sorted CD8+CD4-CCR7+CD45RA+ naive T cells. The sequence was obtained from a human donor in good health. Some libraries in this study had Jurkat cell RNA spiked in. The CDR3 loop is CASSEREEPSTDTQYF. The CDR3 DNA reads as TGTGCCAGCAGTGAGAGGGAGGAACCTAGCACAGATACGCAGTATTTT.